These T cell receptor beta chains were read from a single sample in a study of shared clonotypes between healthy human individuals. Measured with immunoSEQ multiplex PCR; TCRdb has only the in-frame clones, and not every one. The repertoire has about 2 million clones, about 95% of them found once; the top ten carry more than 0.9%. The sample comprised naive CD8+ T cells sorted from blood. The receptor set was obtained from a man between 18 and 29 years old in good health. Each CDR3 is given with its conserved first and last residue. Each record gives: D gene, J gene, clone size, CDR3 length, V gene, CDR3 protein, CDR3 DNA. D genes are given only for firm matches. Part of the rows lack a size; the others show once, few, many or a class for expanded clones.

TRBD2 | TRBJ2-1 | once | 18 | TRBV4-2 | CASSQGERRTSSTNEQFF | TGTGCCAGCAGCCAAGGGGAACGACGGACTAGCAGCACGAATGAGCAGTTCTTC
TRBD2 | TRBJ2-2 | NA | 16 | TRBV13 | CASSFPGLAETGELFF | TGTGCCAGCAGTTTCCCGGGACTAGCGGAAACCGGGGAGCTGTTTTTT
NA | TRBJ1-1 | few | 13 | TRBV9 | CASSVVMNTEAFF | TGTGCCAGCAGCGTAGTCATGAACACTGAAGCTTTCTTT
NA | TRBJ2-7 | NA | 15 | TRBV7-9 | CASSLLTHLTYEQYF | TGTGCCAGCAGCTTATTGACCCATTTAACCTACGAGCAGTACTTC
NA | TRBJ2-7 | NA | 16 | TRBV15 | CATSRDSLESSYEQYF | TGTGCCACCAGCAGAGATTCACTAGAAAGCTCCTACGAGCAGTACTTC
TRBD2 | TRBJ2-1 | NA | 15 | TRBV29-1 | CSVESGTSGVNEQFF | TGCAGCGTTGAATCCGGGACTAGCGGAGTGAATGAGCAGTTCTTC
TRBD2 | TRBJ2-3 | NA | 15 | TRBV6-6 | CASSNRGGGTDTQYF | TGTGCCAGCAGTAACCGGGGGGGAGGTACAGATACGCAGTATTTT
TRBD1 | TRBJ1-2 | NA | 13 | TRBV27 | CASSFGQGHGYTF | TGTGCCAGCAGTTTCGGACAGGGACATGGCTACACCTTC
NA | TRBJ2-6 | NA | 14 | TRBV7-6 | CASSPNSGANVLTF | TGTGCCAGCAGCCCAAACTCTGGGGCCAACGTCCTGACTTTC
TRBD2 | TRBJ2-1 | NA | 15 | TRBV9 | CASSVVSGRRYEQFF | TGTGCCAGCAGCGTAGTAAGCGGGAGGAGGTATGAGCAGTTCTTC
NA | TRBJ2-3 | NA | 17 | TRBV5-6 | CASSLVGPGYSTDTQYF | TGTGCCAGCAGCTTAGTGGGCCCCGGCTATAGCACAGATACGCAGTATTTT
NA | TRBJ1-1 | NA | 17 | TRBV28 | CASSLFFPGQRNTEAFF | TGTGCCAGCAGTTTATTTTTCCCAGGGCAGAGGAACACTGAAGCTTTCTTT
NA | TRBJ2-1 | NA | 11 | TRBV2 | CASRLPSWQFF | TGTGCCAGCAGACTACCCAGCTGGCAGTTCTTC
NA | TRBJ1-1 | NA | 15 | TRBV6-1 | CASSEDLGLNTEAFF | TGTGCCAGCAGTGAAGATTTGGGCCTGAACACTGAAGCTTTCTTT
NA | TRBJ2-1 | NA | 15 | TRBV14 | CASSQAQIGYNEQFF | TGTGCCAGCAGCCAAGCGCAGATAGGCTACAATGAGCAGTTCTTC